The 13 T cell receptor beta chains presented below share a single source sample, sequenced in a study of blood T cell repertoires in COVID-19. Sequenced by immunoSEQ multiplex PCR; TCRdb stores in-frame clones only, minus some. The sample holds over 85,000 clones; about 88% are singletons and the top ten take about 7%. Sequencing input: peripheral blood. Receptors were obtained from a man in his sixties with acute or convalescent COVID-19.

The rearrangement links TRBV7-2 to TRBJ1-5; tentative D call: TRBD1 (5 bases). The CDR3 is 14 residues long. Deletions cut 2 bases from V and 7 bases from J, with 12 bases between. Germline CDR1 SGHTA, CDR2 FQGNSA. CDR3 residues: CASSLIGVGQPQHF. CDR3 DNA sequence: TGTGCCAGCAGCTTAATAGGGGTTGGCCAGCCCCAGCATTTT.

This chain connects TRBV11-3 to TRBJ2-3, with D uncertain. Germline CDR1 reads SGHNT; CDR2 reads YENEEA. V was cut by 1 base and J by 2 bases, with 13 bases left in between. The CDR3 spans 16 residues. Here the CDR3 DNA reads TGTGCCAGCAGCTTAGCCGCCGGTGCCCCCACAGATACGCAGTATTTT. Its protein is CASSLAAGAPTDTQYF. Looking up the rest from reference TRBV11-3 and TRBJ2-3 gives the full variable domain: EAGVVQSPRYKIIEKKQPVAFWCNPISGHNTLYWYLQNLGQGPELLIRYENEEAVDDSQLPKDRFSAERLKGVDSTLKIQPAELGDSAVYLCASSLAAGAPTDTQYFGPGTRLTVL.

This CDR3 is CASSQRGGPPQPQHF. Written as DNA, the CDR3 is TGCGCCAGCAGCCAAAGGGGGGGACCGCCTCAGCCCCAGCATTTT. The J gene is TRBJ1-5, the V gene TRBV4-1; D is possibly TRBD1 (6 bases). This CDR3 is built from 15 residues. V was clipped by 2 bases and J by 6 bases, with 14 bases between them. Germline CDR1 reads MGHRA; CDR2 reads YSYEKL.

The chain links TRBV10-3 to TRBJ2-3, with D maybe TRBD1 (6 bases). V gave up 11 bases and J gave up 2 bases, with 14 bases separating them. Germline V gives CDR1 ENHRY, CDR2 SYGVKD. This CDR3 is 13 amino acids long. CDR3 sequence (DNA): TGTGCCTCTACAGGGACACACACAGATACGCAGTATTTT. As protein: CASTGTHTDTQYF.

The V and J genes are TRBV19 and TRBJ2-7; D possibly corresponds to TRBD2 (5 bases). Germline V gives CDR1 LNHDA, CDR2 SQIVND (reference sequence). The ends were cut back, 6 bases at V and 4 bases at J, with 13 bases in the middle. This CDR3 has 13 residues. The CDR3 reads CASSPRRSYEQYF. As DNA, the CDR3 is TGTGCCAGTAGCCCCAGGAGGTCATACGAGCAGTACTTC. Full variable domain (rest looked up from reference TRBV19 and TRBJ2-7): DGGITQSPKYLFRKEGQNVTLSCEQNLNHDAMYWYRQDPGQGLRLIYYSQIVNDFQKGDIAEGYSVSREKKESFPLTVTSAQKNPTAFYLCASSPRRSYEQYFGPGTRLTVT.

This clone was counted only a few times. The chain employs TRBV6-4 and TRBJ1-6; 7 bases are a match to TRBD1. CDR1 is MRHNA and CDR2 is SNTAGT in the germline V gene. After removal of 0 bases from V and 9 bases from J, the junction contained 2 bases not matched to a gene. CDR3 length: 14 residues. CDR3 nucleotides: TGTGCCAGCAGTGACTCGGCAGGGGGTTCACCCCTCCACTTT. This encodes CASSDSAGGSPLHF.

Only one count was recorded for this clone. The chain links TRBV11-2 to TRBJ2-1; possibly TRBD1 for D (6 bases). V was shortened by 4 bases and J by 6 bases, with 22 bases between the two germline ends. From germline, CDR1 is SGHAT and CDR2 FQNNGV. This CDR3 is built from 17 residues. For the CDR3, the DNA is TGTGCCAGCAGCTCCAAACTACAGGGAGAATTAGGCAATGAGCAGTTCTTC. This codes for CASSSKLQGELGNEQFF.

The chain joins TRBV28 to TRBJ2-3, with D perhaps matching TRBD2 (6 bases). This CDR3 has 17 amino acids. Germline CDR1 and CDR2: MDHEN and SYDVKM. Trimming stripped 5 bases from V and 2 bases from J, with 20 bases between. CDR3 in DNA: TGTGCCAGCAGTCCCCTTGGCGGGACGAGACACACAGATACGCAGTATTTT. It translates to CASSPLGGTRHTDTQYF.

CDR3 sequence: CAISEGRNSGNTIYF. DNA for the CDR3: TGTGCCATCAGTGAAGGCAGGAACTCTGGAAACACCATATATTTT. V gene TRBV10-3 combines with J gene TRBJ1-3, with unresolved D. This CDR3 contains 15 residues. CDR1 is ENHRY, CDR2 SYGVKD, per germline. V lost 3 bases to trimming and J lost 0 bases, with 9 bases between them.

This chain joins TRBV5-1 and TRBJ2-1; D is unclear. Germline assignment: CDR1 SGHRS and CDR2 YFSETQ. The CDR3 runs to 17 residues. The V and J ends lost 0 bases and 4 bases respectively, with 17 bases between them. CDR3 region: CASSLASRGPGYNEQFF. The CDR3 DNA reads as TGCGCCAGCAGCTTGGCAAGTCGCGGCCCCGGGTACAATGAGCAGTTCTTC.

The chain carries TRBV29-1 and TRBJ1-2; the D gene is possibly TRBD1 (5 bases). The CDR3 has 12 amino acids. V was cut by 6 bases and J by 3 bases, with 11 bases left in between. The germline gives CDR1 SQVTM, CDR2 ANQGSEA. Written as DNA, the CDR3 is TGCAGCGTGGGTGACAGCTACTATGGCTACACCTTC. Translated, it gives CSVGDSYYGYTF.

The genes are TRBV9 and TRBJ1-3; D uncertain. Germline V gene lookup returns CDR1 SGDLS and CDR2 YYNGEE. V shed 3 bases and J shed 3 bases, with 13 bases lying between them. CDR3 size: 15 residues. The CDR3 DNA reads as TGTGCCAGCAGCGCTCTATCCGCAGGTGGAAACACCATATATTTT. Protein product: CASSALSAGGNTIYF.

This clone has a single count. The CDR3 loop is CASSFRLTSGSSTGELFF. The CDR3 nucleotides read TGTGCCAGCAGCTTTCGCCTCACTAGCGGGAGTAGCACCGGGGAGCTGTTTTTT. This sequence joins TRBV5-6 and TRBJ2-2; 11 bases align to TRBD2. The CDR3 has 18 residues. The germline CDR1 and CDR2 sequences are SGHDT and YYEEEE. The V segment lost 2 bases and the J segment 4 bases; nucleotides outside the gene matches: 10.